These 15 T cell receptor beta chains came from one sample sequenced in a study of CD8+CD57+ T cells in acquired aplastic anemia. It was genomic DNA that served as the template for profiling TCR beta VDJ and CDR3. TCRdb re-called the reads through MiXCR, storing one row per CDR3 protein. The sample has 250,000 to 350,000 distinct CDR3 sequences, 45% to 65% seen once. Sequencing was performed on sorted CD4+, CD8+, or CD8+CD57+ T cells (not recorded which) from PBMCs. These receptors were taken from a human donor with severe aplastic anemia or a healthy control (not recorded which).

This chain connects TRBV7-9 to TRBJ1-2; possibly TRBD1 for D (6 bases). The CDR3 loop spans 15 amino acids. V lost 1 base and J lost 4, with 13 bases in between. CDR1 and CDR2 (germline): SEHNR, FQNEAQ (reference sequence). This CDR3 is CASSLEGEGLYGYTF. The CDR3 bases are TGTGCCAGCAGCTTAGAGGGGGAGGGCCTCTATGGCTACACCTTC. The complete variable domain, with remaining parts taken from reference TRBV7-9 and TRBJ1-2, reads DTGVSQNPRHKITKRGQNVTFRCDPISEHNRLYWYRQTLGQGPEFLTYFQNEAQLEKSRLLSDRFSAERPKGSFSTLEIQRTEQGDSAMYLCASSLEGEGLYGYTFGSGTRLTVV.

The chain combines TRBV7-9 with TRBJ2-5, with 11 nucleotides matching TRBD1. Germline V gives CDR1 SEHNR, CDR2 FQNEAQ (reference sequence). The CDR3 spans 16 residues. V shed 3 bases, J shed 2 bases, and the junction held 5 bases outside the gene matches. The DNA of the CDR3 is TGTGCCAGCAGCTTCGTCGGGACAGGGGGTCAAGAGACCCAGTACTTC. Its protein product is CASSFVGTGGQETQYF.

This chain joins TRBV6-6 and TRBJ2-7; D call uncertain. There are 13 residues in the CDR3. Germline CDR1 and CDR2: MNHNY and SVGAGI (reference sequence). Trimming pared 4 bases from V and 3 bases from J, leaving 10 bases between. CDR3 coding DNA: TGTGCCAGCAGTTTTAGCCCTGACTACGAGCAGTACTTC. It encodes CASSFSPDYEQYF.

This chain uses TRBV24-1 with TRBJ1-2; TRBD1 matches at 12 bases. The J segment lost 3 bases and the V segment lost 3 bases, leaving 4 bases of the junction unmatched. The CDR3 is 16 amino acids. From germline, CDR1 is KGHDR and CDR2 SFDVKD. CDR3 in amino acids: CATSDGTGGQYYGYTF. The CDR3 DNA follows: TGTGCCACCAGTGATGGGACAGGGGGCCAGTACTATGGCTACACCTTC.

The table lists this clonotype with many counts. The chain joins TRBV3-1 to TRBJ1-6; 7 bases are shared with TRBD1. V trimming: 4 bases; J trimming: 10 bases; junction bases outside the gene matches: 10. CDR3 length: 15 amino acids. CDR1 and CDR2 (germline): LGHDT, YNNKEL (reference sequence). The CDR3 DNA reads TGTGCCAGCAGCCGGGGGAAGGTAGGGGGCTCACCCCTCCACTTT. It yields the protein CASSRGKVGGSPLHF.

V is TRBV24-1 and J is TRBJ1-2; 8 nucleotides match TRBD1. Germline values: CDR1 KGHDR, CDR2 SFDVKD. Germline trimming cut 0 bases from V and 8 bases from J; bases unmatched to any gene: 10. CDR3 length: 16 residues. The CDR3 DNA is TGTGCCACCAGTGATTTGGTCCTTCAGGGGGCGCAAGGCTACACCTTC. Encoded protein: CATSDLVLQGAQGYTF.

About this clonotype: Being one base from a much bigger clone, this may be a read error. The chain combines TRBV5-1 with TRBJ2-4; the D is unclear. The CDR3 is 14 residues long. Germline CDR1 SGHRS, CDR2 YFSETQ. Trimming took off 6 bases at V and 0 bases at J, with 10 bases between the two ends. The CDR3 loop reads CASTPDAAKNIQYF. DNA for the CDR3: TGCGCCAGCACCCCAGACGCAGCCAAAAACATTCAGTACTTC. The full variable domain, with the rest looked up from reference TRBV5-1 and TRBJ2-4, is KAGVTQTPRYLIKTRGQQVTLSCSPISGHRSVSWYQQTPGQGLQFLFEYFSETQRNKGNFPGRFSGRQFSNSRSEMNVSTLELGDSALYLCASTPDAAKNIQYFGAGTRLSVL.

The CDR3: CSARDRANQPQHF. As DNA, the CDR3 is TGCAGTGCTAGAGATCGGGCCAATCAGCCCCAGCATTTT. The chain employs TRBV20-1 and TRBJ1-5; no clear D. The CDR3 is made up of 13 amino acids. CDR1 is DFQATT and CDR2 is SNEGSKA in the germline V gene (reference sequence). V shed 0 bases and J shed 3 bases, with 6 bases lying between them.

The gene calls are TRBV7-9 and TRBJ2-7, with 8 positions matching TRBD1. The V gene's germline CDR1 is SEHNR and CDR2 FQNEAQ (reference sequence). V was clipped by 4 bases and J by 3 bases; unmatched bases: 14. CDR3 size: 17 residues. The chain's CDR3 is CASSSPRATGELYEQYF. CDR3 nucleotide sequence: TGTGCCAGCAGCTCCCCCCGAGCGACAGGGGAACTCTACGAGCAGTACTTC.

In the case of this clonotype: A single base separates this from a much larger clone, so it may be a read error. This chain's CDR3 is CASILFGRGTQYF. The CDR3, as DNA: TGTGCCAGCATTTTATTCGGCCGAGGGACCCAGTACTTC. The chain combines TRBV27 with TRBJ2-5, with D unclear. CDR3 length: 13 amino acids. Looked up from germline, CDR1 is MNHEY and CDR2 is SMNVEV (reference sequence).

V is TRBV9 and J is TRBJ1-2; D uncertain. The V gene lost 0 bases and the J gene lost 5 bases, with 2 bases spanning the gap. The CDR3 extends over 11 amino acids. Germline CDR1 and CDR2: SGDLS and YYNGEE. The CDR3 protein is CASSVGYGYTF. The CDR3 nucleotides read TGTGCCAGCAGCGTAGGGTATGGCTACACCTTC.

A word on this clonotype: A junction end diverges from the germline sequence, so it may reflect a read error. The chain links TRBV6-7 to TRBJ2-1; D might be TRBD1 (5 bases). TRBV6-7 is given ORF status, its function remaining uncertain. The CDR3 is 13 amino acids. DNA for the CDR3: TGTGCCACCAGTGATTCAGGGTGGGATGAGCAGTTCTTC. It yields the protein CATSDSGWDEQFF.

This chain links TRBV7-3 with TRBJ2-2; D not resolved. V was pared by 5 bases and J by 8 bases, with 12 bases between. There are 13 residues in the CDR3. CDR1 SGHTA and CDR2 FQGTGA come from the germline V gene. CDR3 sequence reads: CASSLRQAGELFF. For the CDR3, the DNA is TGTGCCAGCAGCCTACGGCAGGCTGGGGAGCTGTTTTTT. Using reference TRBV7-3 and TRBJ2-2 for the parts outside the CDR3, the full variable domain is GAGVSQTPSNKVTEKGKYVELRCDPISGHTALYWYRQSLGQGPEFLIYFQGTGAADDSGLPNDRFFAVRPEGSVSTLKIQRTERGDSAVYLCASSLRQAGELFFGEGSRLTVL.

The rearrangement uses TRBV5-1 and TRBJ2-3; 9 positions match TRBD2. J gave up 6 bases and V 0 bases, and 8 bases lay outside the gene matches. This CDR3 has 16 amino acids. Per germline, CDR1 SGHRS and CDR2 YFSETQ. CDR3 region: CASSLGRLAGTDTQYF. CDR3 sequence (DNA): TGCGCCAGCAGCTTGGGGCGGCTAGCGGGAACGGATACGCAGTATTTT.

This clonotype was detected a few times. V gene TRBV10-2 combines with J gene TRBJ2-7, with D possibly TRBD2 on 6 matching bases. V was trimmed by 7 bases and J by 2 bases, leaving 12 bases between them. Germline CDR1 and CDR2: WSHSY and SAAADI. The length of the CDR3 is 13 residues. CDR3 residues: CASIEPGAYEQYF. CDR3 DNA sequence: TGCGCCAGCATAGAACCGGGGGCCTACGAGCAGTACTTC.